The 6 T cell receptor beta chains in this list originate from one sample, sequenced in a study of T-cell reconstitution after alpha-beta-depleted transplantation in children. Preparation of the TCRbeta library used unique molecular identifiers. In TCRdb, the PCR reads were re-called with MiXCR into one record per CDR3 protein. The data contain more than 85,000 distinct CDR3 sequences, 4.5% to 7.5% of them singletons. This sample comprised PBMCs, mostly from graft donor cells, obtained 60 days after TCRalphabeta/CD19-depleted stem cell transplant. These receptors all come from a female patient aged 2-15 years who had a stem cell transplant for Fanconi anemia, so the T cells may come from the graft donor.

This clonotype appeared many times. The V gene is TRBV30, the J gene TRBJ1-4, with D possibly being TRBD1 (5 bases). The CDR3 runs to 13 residues. The V gene lost 2 bases and the J gene lost 8 bases, with 12 bases spanning the gap. Per germline, CDR1 GTSNPN and CDR2 SVGIG (reference sequence). The CDR3 protein is CAWSYGAREKLFF. CDR3 coding DNA: TGTGCCTGGAGTTATGGGGCCCGGGAAAAACTGTTTTTT.

This clonotype appeared many times. This chain links TRBV5-1 with TRBJ2-7, with a weak D call TRBD1 (6 bases). Germline V CDR1 and CDR2: SGHRS, YFSETQ. The CDR3 extends over 14 amino acids. V dropped 2 bases and J dropped 3 bases, with 12 bases sitting between them. The DNA for the CDR3 is TGCGCCAGCAGCTTAGCCGGACAGTTCTACGAGCAGTACTTC. Protein product: CASSLAGQFYEQYF.

The chain uses TRBV25-1 and TRBJ2-1; tentative D call: TRBD2 (5 bases). CDR1 is MGHDK and CDR2 is SYGVNS in the germline V gene. The V end lost 8 bases, the J end lost 6 bases, and 17 bases lay between the germline ends. CDR3 size: 14 residues. CDR3: CASAATRGSNEQFF. For the CDR3, the DNA is TGTGCCAGCGCGGCGACACGAGGGTCCAATGAGCAGTTCTTC.

This clonotype came up many times. The CDR3 DNA reads as TGTGCCAGCAACCCCCCTTACGGGAACACCGGGGAGCTGTTTTTT. Residues: CASNPPYGNTGELFF. J is TRBJ2-2 and V is TRBV5-5; D unclear. The length of the CDR3 is 15 residues. Trimming shortened V by 6 bases and J by 1 base, and 13 bases separated the two germline ends. CDR1 is SGHKS, CDR2 YYEKEE, per germline (reference sequence).

This clonotype was seen ten or more times. The J gene is TRBJ2-3, the V gene TRBV3-1; the D call may be TRBD1 or TRBD2 (5 bases each). V lost 5 bases and J 1 base, leaving 10 bases between the germline ends. Germline CDR1 and CDR2: LGHDT and YNNKEL (reference sequence). The CDR3 spans 14 residues. The CDR3 nucleotides are TGTGCCAGCAGCTCTAGCAGGGGCACAGATACGCAGTATTTT. Protein: CASSSSRGTDTQYF.

This clonotype was detected ten times or more. This sequence joins TRBV20-1 and TRBJ2-1; either TRBD1 or TRBD2 may supply D (5 bases each). Per germline, CDR1 DFQATT and CDR2 SNEGSKA (reference sequence). Trimming took off 5 bases at V and 4 bases at J, with 12 bases between the two ends. CDR3 length: 13 residues. DNA of the CDR3: TGCAGTGCTGCCGGGACGGAGTACAATGAGCAGTTCTTC. Its translation is CSAAGTEYNEQFF.